The next 27 T cell receptor beta chains were all read from a single sample in a study of shared clonotypes between healthy human individuals (dated by TCRdb to 2018 to 2020). The library was prepared using the immunoSEQ multiplex PCR assay. The table comes from immuneACCESS by way of TCRdb, which keeps in-frame sequences with V and J called. Part of the clones is missing from these tables; in studies checked, under half for an unresolved V gene and the rest for unknown reasons. The sample has about 1.9 million clones on record, about 93% of them singletons. In total, the top ten clones hold less than 2% of the sample. CD8 naive samples consisted of CD45RO-negative cells that were positively selected for CCR7, yielding a CD45RA+CCR7+ population without TemRA cells. Material for sequencing was naive CD8+ T cells from PBMCs. The label giving this sample's cell subset or site can be read as: CD45RA+CCR7+. These receptors were taken from a man younger than 35 in good health. Some clones in this sample may be carry-over from other donors' samples.

The gene calls are TRBV23-1 and TRBJ2-1, with D perhaps TRBD1 (6 bases). TRBV23-1 belongs to the ORF category, with a function that is uncertain. The CDR3 is 16 amino acids. V was cut by 4 bases and J by 2 bases, with 15 bases left in between. Here the CDR3 DNA reads TGCGCCAGCAGTCGCAAAACAGGGCCCACCTACAATGAGCAGTTCTTC. Translating it yields CASSRKTGPTYNEQFF.

This chain links TRBV12-5 with TRBJ2-2; 9 nucleotides align to TRBD1. The CDR3 totals 15 residues. Germline CDR1 is LGHNT and CDR2 is FRNRAP. V dropped 4 bases and J dropped 5; count of bases not matched to a gene: 5. CDR3 nucleotide sequence: TGTGCTAGTGGTTGGTTCGGGACAGGGACCGGGGAGCTGTTTTTT. It translates to CASGWFGTGTGELFF.

The rearrangement links TRBV7-9 to TRBJ2-7; D may match TRBD1 or TRBD2 (5 bases each). Trimming left V 5 bases short and J 1 base short, with 15 bases between. CDR1 and CDR2 from the germline V gene are SEHNR and FQNEAQ (reference sequence). The length of the CDR3 is 15 residues. As DNA, the CDR3 is TGTGCCAGCAGCCTGGGGGAAGGCAGTTCCTACGAGCAGTACTTC. It is translated as CASSLGEGSSYEQYF.

The DNA for the CDR3 is TGCAGCGTTCCAACTAGCGGGAGCGGGTATGAGCAGTTCTTC. Translated, it gives CSVPTSGSGYEQFF. The chain couples TRBV29-1 to TRBJ2-1; 11 nucleotides line up with TRBD2. Trimming at V came to 5 bases and at J to 8 bases, leaving 8 bases not matched to a gene. CDR3 length equals 14 residues. CDR1 is SQVTM, CDR2 ANQGSEA, per germline.

This clone appeared once. The chain recombines TRBV5-5 with TRBJ2-7; D assignment may be TRBD1 or TRBD2 (6 bases each). The CDR3 length is 15 residues. Trimming took 2 bases from V and 2 from J, leaving 14 bases between them. The germline V gene has CDR1 SGHKS and CDR2 YYEKEE (reference sequence). The CDR3 is CASSFPGAGAYEQYF. The CDR3 nucleotides are TGTGCCAGCAGCTTCCCGGGGGCAGGGGCCTACGAGCAGTACTTC.

The V and J genes are TRBV7-6 and TRBJ2-7; D remains ambiguous. The V gene's germline CDR1 is SGHVS and CDR2 FNYEAQ. This CDR3 contains 15 residues. V shed 2 bases and J shed 2 bases, with 13 bases lying between them. The DNA of the CDR3 is TGTGCCAGCAGCTTATTTTCAGGCCCCGCCTACGAGCAGTACTTC. It is translated as CASSLFSGPAYEQYF.

This clone was observed a single time. This sample also contains other DNA sequences that code for the same CDR3. This chain joins TRBV4-3 and TRBJ2-5, with no clear D. V lost 0 bases and J 5 bases, leaving 10 bases between the germline ends. This CDR3 contains 14 residues. In germline, CDR1 is LGHNA, CDR2 YSLEER. In DNA, the CDR3 is TGCGCCAGCAGCCAAGATCGTGGCGCGGAGACCCAGTACTTC. Translation: CASSQDRGAETQYF.

CDR3 in amino acids: CASSPGTGGAQTEAFF. The CDR3 nucleotides are TGTGCCAGCAGCCCAGGGACAGGGGGGGCGCAGACTGAAGCTTTCTTT. The V gene is TRBV7-9, the J gene TRBJ1-1; TRBD1 matches 11 bases. J gave up 5 bases and V 5 bases, and 10 bases lay outside the gene matches. The CDR3 sequence is 16 residues long. Germline loops: CDR1 SEHNR, CDR2 FQNEAQ (reference sequence).

This clone came up once. The CDR3 loop is CASSTRQPLNYGYTF. CDR3 bases: TGTGCCAGCAGCACCCGACAGCCACTCAACTATGGCTACACCTTC. The genes are TRBV7-8 and TRBJ1-2; possible D gene TRBD1, 5 bases. V dropped 5 bases and J dropped 2 bases, with 15 bases sitting between them. The germline CDR1 and CDR2 sequences are SGHVS and FQNEAQ. The CDR3 consists of 15 residues.

The rearrangement uses TRBV5-6 and TRBJ2-5; a possible D gene is TRBD2 (5 bases). The V and J ends lost 4 bases and 0 bases respectively, with 16 bases between them. CDR1 is SGHDT and CDR2 is YYEEEE in the germline V gene. The CDR3 has 16 residues. CDR3: CASSQRPTTYQETQYF. Written as DNA, the CDR3 is TGTGCCAGCAGCCAGCGACCGACTACTTACCAAGAGACCCAGTACTTC. Complete variable domain (other parts from reference TRBV5-6 and TRBJ2-5): DAGVTQSPTHLIKTRGQQVTLRCSPKSGHDTVSWYQQALGQGPQFIFQYYEEEERQRGNFPDRFSGHQFPNYSSELNVNALLLGDSALYLCASSQRPTTYQETQYFGPGTRLLVL.

This chain joins TRBV9 and TRBJ2-7; 9 bases line up with TRBD2. V lost 5 bases, J lost 5 bases, and 14 bases stayed unmatched. Germline-derived CDR1 and CDR2 are SGDLS and YYNGEE. CDR3 size: 16 residues. CDR3 region: CASSLGLAGPQNEQYF. CDR3 nucleotide sequence: TGTGCCAGCAGTCTGGGGCTAGCGGGACCACAAAACGAGCAGTACTTC. Together with reference TRBV9 and TRBJ2-7, the CDR3 gives the full variable domain: DSGVTQTPKHLITATGQRVTLRCSPRSGDLSVYWYQQSLDQGLQFLIQYYNGEERAKGNILERFSAQQFPDLHSELNLSSLELGDSALYFCASSLGLAGPQNEQYFGPGTRLTVT.

V and J are TRBV19 and TRBJ1-1; a possible D gene is TRBD1 (6 bases). Trimming left V 4 bases short and J 5 bases short, with 14 bases between. Germline V gene data show CDR1 as LNHDA and CDR2 as SQIVND (reference sequence). CDR3 length: 14 amino acids. As DNA, the CDR3 is TGTGCCAGTAGTAACAGGGCGGTGGAGACTGAAGCTTTCTTT. Translated: CASSNRAVETEAFF.

Points on this clone: The same CDR3 arises from other DNA sequences in this sample as well. The V call is TRBV9, the J call TRBJ2-5; no clear D. Germline CDR1 reads SGDLS; CDR2 reads YYNGEE. Trimming cost V 0 bases and J 2 bases, with 11 bases left between them. The CDR3 runs 15 residues. The CDR3 protein is CASSVGGSEQETQYF. CDR3 nucleotide sequence: TGTGCCAGCAGCGTAGGTGGGTCGGAGCAAGAGACCCAGTACTTC.

V is TRBV6-5 and J is TRBJ1-3; D gene unclear. Trimming removed 2 bases from V and 0 bases from J, with 8 bases in between. Germline values: CDR1 MNHEY, CDR2 SVGAGI. This CDR3 has 15 amino acids. The CDR3 sequence: CASSYEQSSGNTIYF. Here the CDR3 DNA reads TGTGCCAGCAGTTACGAACAGAGCTCTGGAAACACCATATATTTT.

The rearrangement links TRBV29-1 to TRBJ2-2; no firm D call. The germline V gene encodes CDR1 SQVTM and CDR2 ANQGSEA. Trimming stripped 5 bases from V and 2 bases from J, with 6 bases between. This CDR3 is 12 amino acids long. The CDR3, as DNA: TGCAGCGTTAAGAGTAACACCGGGGAGCTGTTTTTT. Its protein product is CSVKSNTGELFF.

The sample holds one count of this clone. The chain links TRBV28 to TRBJ2-3; possible D gene TRBD1, 6 bases. The V end was cut by 6 bases, the J end by 0 bases, with 16 bases between. Germline V CDR1 and CDR2: MDHEN, SYDVKM. The CDR3 sequence is 16 residues long. The CDR3 sequence is CASSDLGTTSTDTQYF. For the CDR3, the DNA is TGTGCCAGCAGCGATCTTGGGACAACGAGCACAGATACGCAGTATTTT.

This clone was picked up one time. The V call is TRBV27, the J call TRBJ2-7; 16 bases agree with TRBD2. V was clipped by 0 bases and J by 7 bases; unmatched bases: 15. The CDR3 is made up of 20 amino acids. Germline V gene sequence: CDR1 MNHEY, CDR2 SMNVEV (reference sequence). Here the CDR3 reads CASSLSQTGLAGGANGEQYF. The CDR3 DNA reads TGTGCCAGCAGTTTATCCCAGACGGGACTAGCGGGAGGGGCTAATGGGGAGCAGTACTTC.

This chain links TRBV7-9 with TRBJ2-7; TRBD2 matches at 15 bases. CDR1 is SEHNR and CDR2 is FQNEAQ in the germline V gene (reference sequence). This CDR3 contains 18 residues. V gave up 5 bases and J gave up 4 bases; unmatched junction bases: 12. CDR3 bases: TGTGCCAGCAGCCAACGGACTAGCGGGAGGGCTACCGGGTACGAGCAGTACTTC. Protein sequence: CASSQRTSGRATGYEQYF.

V usage is TRBV27 and J usage is TRBJ2-3; 8 bases are shared with TRBD2. The CDR3 spans 17 residues. V lost 6 bases, J lost 1 base, and 12 bases stayed unmatched. CDR1 and CDR2 (germline): MNHEY, SMNVEV (reference sequence). The CDR3 sequence: CASRRTPVAGRTDTQYF. The CDR3 DNA reads as TGTGCCAGCAGACGGACCCCCGTAGCGGGGCGCACAGATACGCAGTATTTT.

This clone appeared once. This chain connects TRBV6-5 to TRBJ1-2; D may be TRBD1 (5 bases). V dropped 2 bases and J dropped 6 bases, with 13 bases sitting between them. This CDR3 comprises 14 residues. Germline V gives CDR1 MNHEY, CDR2 SVGAGI. The CDR3 coding sequence is TGTGCCAGCAGTTACAGCGAGACAGATGATGGCTACACCTTC. Translated: CASSYSETDDGYTF.

The chain combines TRBV7-3 with TRBJ1-1; TRBD1 is a possible D gene (6 bases). The CDR3 contains 14 residues. Between the trimmed V and J ends, which lost 3 bases and 1 base, there was a span of 9 bases. CDR1 is SGHTA and CDR2 is FQGTGA in the germline V gene. CDR3 nucleotide sequence: TGTGCCAGCAGCTTTAGGGGGAAGAACACTGAAGCTTTCTTT. Translation gives CASSFRGKNTEAFF.

The V call is TRBV9, the J call TRBJ2-2; 14 bases are shared with TRBD2. The CDR3 runs to 17 residues. Germline lookup yields CDR1 SGDLS and CDR2 YYNGEE. Trimming cost V 3 bases and J 7 bases; bases outside gene matches: 8. CDR3 sequence: CASSAGLAGVFVGELFF. CDR3 DNA sequence: TGTGCCAGCAGCGCGGGACTAGCGGGGGTTTTCGTCGGGGAGCTGTTTTTT.

About this clone: Other nucleotide sequences in the sample specify the same CDR3. The V and J genes are TRBV28 and TRBJ2-7; no clear D gene. The CDR3 loop spans 11 amino acids. Between the trimmed V and J ends, which lost 4 bases and 4 bases, there was a span of 5 bases. The V gene's germline CDR1 is MDHEN and CDR2 SYDVKM. CDR3 amino acids: CASSSPYEQYF. In DNA form, the CDR3 reads TGTGCCAGCAGTTCCCCTTACGAGCAGTACTTC. The full variable domain, completed using reference TRBV28 and TRBJ2-7, is DVKVTQSSRYLVKRTGEKVFLECVQDMDHENMFWYRQDPGLGLRLIYFSYDVKMKEKGDIPEGYSVSREKKERFSLILESASTNQTSMYLCASSSPYEQYFGPGTRLTVT.

This chain links TRBV10-3 with TRBJ2-3; 13 bases agree with TRBD2. Per germline, CDR1 ENHRY and CDR2 SYGVKD. The length of the CDR3 is 15 residues. The ends lost 3 bases at V and 6 bases at J; junction bases unmatched: 3. The CDR3 DNA reads TGTGCCATCAGTGATCAGACTAGCGGGAGGGATACGCAGTATTTT. Translated: CAISDQTSGRDTQYF.

CDR3 sequence: CASGPGAAPYGYTF. The CDR3 nucleotides are TGTGCTAGTGGGCCCGGGGCAGCCCCCTATGGCTACACCTTC. The chain links TRBV12-5 to TRBJ1-2; tentative D call: TRBD1 (5 bases). Trimming stripped 6 bases from V and 4 bases from J, with 15 bases between. CDR1 is LGHNT, CDR2 FRNRAP, per germline. CDR3 length equals 14 residues. The full variable domain, with the rest looked up from reference TRBV12-5 and TRBJ1-2, is DARVTQTPRHKVTEMGQEVTMRCQPILGHNTVFWYRQTMMQGLELLAYFRNRAPLDDSGMPKDRFSAEMPDATLATLKIQPSEPRDSAVYFCASGPGAAPYGYTFGSGTRLTVV.

This chain uses TRBV14 with TRBJ2-1, with 8 bases lining up with TRBD1. This CDR3 comprises 13 residues. Per germline, CDR1 SGHDN and CDR2 FVKESK. Trimming at V came to 5 bases and at J to 9 bases, leaving 6 bases not matched to a gene. In DNA, the CDR3 is TGTGCCAGCAGCGACTACAGGGGGAGTGAGCAGTTCTTC. Amino acid sequence: CASSDYRGSEQFF.

J is TRBJ1-2 and V is TRBV30; TRBD1 agrees at 9 bases. V lost 2 bases to trimming and J lost 6 bases; unmatched junction nucleotides: 13. This CDR3 contains 16 residues. Germline V lookup: CDR1 GTSNPN, CDR2 SVGIG (reference sequence). In DNA form, the CDR3 reads TGTGCCTGGAGTTTACTACAGCCGGGACAGGGAAATGGCTACACCTTC. Its translation is CAWSLLQPGQGNGYTF.